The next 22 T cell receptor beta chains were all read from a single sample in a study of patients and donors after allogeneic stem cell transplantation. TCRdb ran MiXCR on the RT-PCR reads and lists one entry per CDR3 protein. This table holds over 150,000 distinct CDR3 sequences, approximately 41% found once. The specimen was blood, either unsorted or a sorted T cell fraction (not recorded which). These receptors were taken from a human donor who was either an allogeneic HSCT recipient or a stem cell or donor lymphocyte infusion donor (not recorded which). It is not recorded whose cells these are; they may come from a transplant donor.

The CDR3 sequence: CASRETGGSPLHF. DNA of the CDR3: TGTGCCAGCAGGGAGACAGGGGGTTCACCCCTCCACTTT. The chain has TRBV6-6 and TRBJ1-6, with TRBD1 matching over 9 bases. The length of the CDR3 is 13 residues. Trimming cost V 6 bases and J 9 bases; bases outside gene matches: 3. Germline V gives CDR1 MNHNY, CDR2 SVGAGI (reference sequence).

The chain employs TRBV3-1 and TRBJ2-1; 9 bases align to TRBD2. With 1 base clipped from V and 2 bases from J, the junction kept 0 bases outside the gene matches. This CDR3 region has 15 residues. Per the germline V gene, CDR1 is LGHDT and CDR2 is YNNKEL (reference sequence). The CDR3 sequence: CASSQVAGAYNEQFF. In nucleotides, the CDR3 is TGTGCCAGCAGCCAAGTAGCGGGAGCCTACAATGAGCAGTTCTTC.

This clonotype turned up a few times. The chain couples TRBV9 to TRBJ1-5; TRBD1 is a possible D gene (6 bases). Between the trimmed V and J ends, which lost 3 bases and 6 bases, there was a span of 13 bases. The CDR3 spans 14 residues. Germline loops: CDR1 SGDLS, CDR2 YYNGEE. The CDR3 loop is CASSETGNTQPQHF. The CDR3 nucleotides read TGTGCCAGCAGCGAGACAGGAAACACTCAGCCCCAGCATTTT.

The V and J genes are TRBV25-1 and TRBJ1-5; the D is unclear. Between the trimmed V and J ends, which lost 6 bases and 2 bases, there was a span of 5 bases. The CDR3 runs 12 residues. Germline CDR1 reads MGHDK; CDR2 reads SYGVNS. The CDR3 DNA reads TGTGCCAGCAGAGTGGGCAATCAGCCCCAGCATTTT. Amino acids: CASRVGNQPQHF. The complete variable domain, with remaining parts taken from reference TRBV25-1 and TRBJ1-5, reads EADIYQTPRYLVIGTGKKITLECSQTMGHDKMYWYQQDPGMELHLIHYSYGVNSTEKGDLSSESTVSRIRTEHFPLTLESARPSHTSQYLCASRVGNQPQHFGDGTRLSIL.

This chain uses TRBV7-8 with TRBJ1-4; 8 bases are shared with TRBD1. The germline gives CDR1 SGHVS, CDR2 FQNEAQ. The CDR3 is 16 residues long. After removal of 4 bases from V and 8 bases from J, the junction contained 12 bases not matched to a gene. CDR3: CASSWAGQGLREKLFF. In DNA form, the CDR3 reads TGTGCCAGCAGCTGGGCCGGACAGGGTCTTCGGGAAAAACTGTTTTTT.

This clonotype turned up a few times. This CDR3 is CASSLNGRANIQYF. CDR3 DNA: TGTGCCAGCAGTTTAAACGGTCGAGCCAACATTCAGTACTTC. The chain joins TRBV27 to TRBJ2-4; D is ambiguous. Germline values: CDR1 MNHEY, CDR2 SMNVEV (reference sequence). The CDR3 has 14 residues. Trimming removed 2 bases from V and 7 bases from J, with 12 bases in between.

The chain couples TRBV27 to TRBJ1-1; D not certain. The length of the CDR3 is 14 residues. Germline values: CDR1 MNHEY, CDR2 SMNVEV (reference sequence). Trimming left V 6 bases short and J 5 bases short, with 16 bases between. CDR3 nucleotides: TGTGCCAGCAGCTTGTTCCCCGGGGATACTGAAGCTTTCTTT. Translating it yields CASSLFPGDTEAFF.

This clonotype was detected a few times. CDR3 DNA sequence: TGTGCCAGCAGTTTAGTCCTCGCTGGAGGGGGGACAGGGACATTCAATGAGCAGTTCTTC. This encodes CASSLVLAGGGTGTFNEQFF. The chain carries TRBV12-3 or TRBV12-4 and TRBJ2-1; the match to TRBD1 covers 9 bases. This CDR3 has 20 amino acids. The J segment lost 6 bases and the V segment lost 1 base, leaving 19 bases of the junction unmatched.

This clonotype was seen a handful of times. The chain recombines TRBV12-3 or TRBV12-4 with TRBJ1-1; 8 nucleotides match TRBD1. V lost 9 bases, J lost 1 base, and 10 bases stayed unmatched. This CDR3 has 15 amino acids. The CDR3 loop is CASAAGGRWNTEAFF. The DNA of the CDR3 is TGTGCCAGTGCCGCAGGGGGCCGTTGGAACACTGAAGCTTTCTTT.

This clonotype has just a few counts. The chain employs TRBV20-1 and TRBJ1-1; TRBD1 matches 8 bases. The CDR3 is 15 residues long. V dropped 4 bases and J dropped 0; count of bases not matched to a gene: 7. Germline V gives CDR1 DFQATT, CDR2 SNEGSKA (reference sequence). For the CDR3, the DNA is TGCAGTGCTAAGACAGGGGCCCCCTTGAACACTGAAGCTTTCTTT. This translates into CSAKTGAPLNTEAFF.

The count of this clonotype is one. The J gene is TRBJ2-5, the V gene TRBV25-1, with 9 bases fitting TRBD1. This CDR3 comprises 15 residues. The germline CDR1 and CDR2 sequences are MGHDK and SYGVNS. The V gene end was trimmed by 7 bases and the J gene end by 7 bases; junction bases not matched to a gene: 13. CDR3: CASNPEQGAGVTQYF. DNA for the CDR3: TGTGCCAGCAACCCGGAACAGGGGGCGGGGGTGACCCAGTACTTC.

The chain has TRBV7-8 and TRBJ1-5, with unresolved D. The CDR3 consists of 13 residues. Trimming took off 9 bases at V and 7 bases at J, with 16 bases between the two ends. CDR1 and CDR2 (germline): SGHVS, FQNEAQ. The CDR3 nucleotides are TGTGCCAGTGCCGATGGATCTATCCAGCCCCAGCATTTT. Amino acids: CASADGSIQPQHF.

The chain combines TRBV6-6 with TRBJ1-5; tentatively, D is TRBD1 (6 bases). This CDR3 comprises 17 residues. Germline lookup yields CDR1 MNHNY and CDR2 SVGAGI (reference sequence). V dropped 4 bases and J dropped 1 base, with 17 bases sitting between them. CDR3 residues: CASSSGTSIGSNQPQHF. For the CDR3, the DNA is TGTGCCAGCAGTTCCGGGACATCTATTGGCAGCAATCAGCCCCAGCATTTT.

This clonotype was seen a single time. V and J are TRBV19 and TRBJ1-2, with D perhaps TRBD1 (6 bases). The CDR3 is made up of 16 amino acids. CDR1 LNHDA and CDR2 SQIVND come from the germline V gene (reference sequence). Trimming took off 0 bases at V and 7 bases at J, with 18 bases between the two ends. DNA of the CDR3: TGTGCCAGTAGTATAGATGGTTCCCCGACAGGACTTGGCTACACCTTC. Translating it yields CASSIDGSPTGLGYTF.

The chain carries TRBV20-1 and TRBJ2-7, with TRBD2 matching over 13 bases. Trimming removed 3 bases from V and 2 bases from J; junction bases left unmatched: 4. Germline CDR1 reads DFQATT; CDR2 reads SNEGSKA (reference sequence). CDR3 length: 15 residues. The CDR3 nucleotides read TGCAGTGCTAGCTCCACTAGCGGGAGGGCCTACGAGCAGTACTTC. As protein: CSASSTSGRAYEQYF.

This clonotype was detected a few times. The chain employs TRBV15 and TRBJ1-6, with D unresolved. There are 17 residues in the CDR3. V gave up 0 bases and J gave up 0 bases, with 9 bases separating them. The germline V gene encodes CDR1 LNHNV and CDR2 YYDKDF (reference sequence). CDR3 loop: CATSRDPLSSYNSPLHF. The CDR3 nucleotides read TGTGCCACCAGCAGAGATCCATTGAGCTCCTATAATTCACCCCTCCACTTT.

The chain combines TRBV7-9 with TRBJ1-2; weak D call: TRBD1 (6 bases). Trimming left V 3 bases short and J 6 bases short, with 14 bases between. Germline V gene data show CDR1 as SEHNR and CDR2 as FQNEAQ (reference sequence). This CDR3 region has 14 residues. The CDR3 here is CASSFTGMNDGYTF. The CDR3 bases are TGTGCCAGCAGCTTTACAGGGATGAATGATGGCTACACCTTC.

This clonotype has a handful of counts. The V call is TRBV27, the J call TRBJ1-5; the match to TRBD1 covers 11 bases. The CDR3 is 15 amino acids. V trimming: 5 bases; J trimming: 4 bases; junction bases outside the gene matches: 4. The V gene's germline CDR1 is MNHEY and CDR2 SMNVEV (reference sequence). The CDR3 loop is CASSGGTGGNQPQHF. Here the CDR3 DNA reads TGTGCCAGCAGTGGCGGGACAGGGGGGAATCAGCCCCAGCATTTT.

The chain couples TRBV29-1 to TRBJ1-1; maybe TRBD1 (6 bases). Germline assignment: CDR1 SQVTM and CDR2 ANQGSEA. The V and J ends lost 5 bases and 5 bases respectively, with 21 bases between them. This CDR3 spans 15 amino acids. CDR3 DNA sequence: TGCAGCGTTCAGGGTACAGGGTCCTCCCCTACTGAAGCTTTCTTT. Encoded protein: CSVQGTGSSPTEAFF.

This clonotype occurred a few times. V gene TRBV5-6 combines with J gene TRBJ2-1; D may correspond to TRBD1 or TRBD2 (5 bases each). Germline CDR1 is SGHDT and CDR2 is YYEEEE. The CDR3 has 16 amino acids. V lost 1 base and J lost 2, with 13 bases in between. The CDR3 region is CASSLLPGGTYNEQFF. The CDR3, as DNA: TGTGCCAGCAGCTTGCTCCCTGGGGGTACCTACAATGAGCAGTTCTTC.

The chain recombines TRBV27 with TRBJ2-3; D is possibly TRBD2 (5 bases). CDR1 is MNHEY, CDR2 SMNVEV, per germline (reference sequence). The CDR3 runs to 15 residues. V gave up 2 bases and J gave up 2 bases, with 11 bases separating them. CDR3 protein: CASSLGGRNTDTQYF. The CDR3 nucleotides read TGTGCCAGCAGTTTAGGAGGCAGGAACACAGATACGCAGTATTTT.

CDR3 DNA sequence: TGTGCCAGCTCACGGGCAACTAATGAAAAACTGTTTTTT. Amino acid sequence: CASSRATNEKLFF. This chain connects TRBV18 to TRBJ1-4, with D unresolved. CDR3 size: 13 residues. Germline-derived CDR1 and CDR2 are KGHSH and LQKENI. The V and J ends lost 4 bases and 0 bases respectively, with 3 bases between them.